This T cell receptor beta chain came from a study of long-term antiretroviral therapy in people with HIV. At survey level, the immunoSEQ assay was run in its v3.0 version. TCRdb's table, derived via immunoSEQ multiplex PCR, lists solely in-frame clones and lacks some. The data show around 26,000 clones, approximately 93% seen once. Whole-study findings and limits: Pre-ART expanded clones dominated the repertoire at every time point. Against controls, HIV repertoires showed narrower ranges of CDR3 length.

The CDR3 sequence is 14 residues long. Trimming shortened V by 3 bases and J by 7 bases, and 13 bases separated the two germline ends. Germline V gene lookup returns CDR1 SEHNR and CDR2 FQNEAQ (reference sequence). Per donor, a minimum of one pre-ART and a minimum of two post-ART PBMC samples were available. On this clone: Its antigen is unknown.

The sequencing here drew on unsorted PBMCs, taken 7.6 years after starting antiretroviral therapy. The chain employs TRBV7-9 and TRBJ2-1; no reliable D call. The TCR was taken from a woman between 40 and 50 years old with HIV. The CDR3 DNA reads TGTGCCAGCAGCTTTAGGAAGGACCCTAATGAGCAGTTCTTC. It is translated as CASSFRKDPNEQFF.